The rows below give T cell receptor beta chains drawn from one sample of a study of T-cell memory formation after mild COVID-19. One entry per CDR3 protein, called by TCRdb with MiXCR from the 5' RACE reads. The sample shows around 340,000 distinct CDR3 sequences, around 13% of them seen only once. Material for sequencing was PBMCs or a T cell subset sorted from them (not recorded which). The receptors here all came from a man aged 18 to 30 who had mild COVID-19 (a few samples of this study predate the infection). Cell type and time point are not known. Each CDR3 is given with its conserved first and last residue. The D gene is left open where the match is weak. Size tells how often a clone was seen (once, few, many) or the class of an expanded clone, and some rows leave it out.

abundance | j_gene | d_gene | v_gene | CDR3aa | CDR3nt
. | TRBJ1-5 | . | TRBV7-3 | CASSLNRGQPQHF | TGTGCCAGCAGCTTAAACCGGGGTCAGCCCCAGCATTTT
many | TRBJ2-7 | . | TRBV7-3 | CASSLSAGPYEQYF | TGTGCCAGCAGCTTATCAGCGGGCCCCTACGAGCAGTACTTC
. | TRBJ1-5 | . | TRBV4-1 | CASSQVGQGNQPQHF | TGCGCCAGCAGCCAAGTAGGCCAGGGAAATCAGCCCCAGCATTTT
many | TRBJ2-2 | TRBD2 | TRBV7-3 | CASRGGDTGELFF | TGTGCCAGCAGGGGGGGGGACACCGGGGAGCTGTTTTTT
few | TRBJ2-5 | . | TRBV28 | CASSTATGETQYF | TGTGCCAGCAGCACCGCTACCGGAGAGACCCAGTACTTC
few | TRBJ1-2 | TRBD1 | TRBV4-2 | CASSQPGTGSLDGYTF | TGTGCCAGCAGCCAACCTGGGACAGGGTCCTTGGATGGCTACACCTTC
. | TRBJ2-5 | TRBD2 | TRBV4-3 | CASSQDSLAGGRETQYF | TGCGCCAGCAGCCAAGATTCTCTAGCGGGGGGACGGGAGACCCAGTACTTC
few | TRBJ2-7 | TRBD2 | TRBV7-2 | CASSLVGLSGDRSYEQYF | TGTGCCAGCAGCTTAGTGGGTCTGAGCGGGGACCGGTCCTACGAGCAGTACTTC
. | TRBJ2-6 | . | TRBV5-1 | CASSPSRVGRPGANVLTF | TGCGCCAGCAGCCCCTCCAGGGTGGGGCGGCCTGGGGCCAACGTCCTGACTTTC
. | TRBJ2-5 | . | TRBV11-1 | CASSPRQGGQETQYF | TGTGCCAGCAGCCCAAGGCAGGGAGGCCAAGAGACCCAGTACTTC
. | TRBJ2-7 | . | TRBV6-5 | CASSSSSETYEQYF | TGTGCCAGCAGTAGCTCTAGCGAGACCTACGAGCAGTACTTC
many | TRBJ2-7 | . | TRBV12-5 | CASGLEGFNEQYF | TGTGCTAGTGGTTTGGAGGGGTTCAACGAGCAGTACTTC
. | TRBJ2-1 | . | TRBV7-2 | CASSLASGGLYNEQFF | TGTGCCAGCAGCTTAGCTTCGGGGGGCCTCTACAATGAGCAGTTCTTC
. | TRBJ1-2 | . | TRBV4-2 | CASSQDLGTYGYTF | TGTGCCAGCAGCCAAGATTTAGGAACGTATGGCTACACCTTC
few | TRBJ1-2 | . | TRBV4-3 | CASSQDSWATLGYTF | TGCGCCAGCAGCCAAGACTCGTGGGCCACTCTTGGCTACACCTTC
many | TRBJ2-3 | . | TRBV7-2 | CASSLGDRLSTDTQYF | TGTGCCAGCAGCTTAGGAGACAGGCTTAGCACAGATACGCAGTATTTT
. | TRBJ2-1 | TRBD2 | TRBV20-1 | CSAAPLTGGYNEQFF | TGCAGTGCGGCTCCCTTGACGGGGGGGTACAATGAGCAGTTCTTC
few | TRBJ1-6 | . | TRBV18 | CASSPSSSVSSYNSPLHF | TGTGCCAGCTCACCATCCTCGTCCGTTTCCTCCTATAATTCACCCCTCCACTTT
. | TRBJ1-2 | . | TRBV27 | CASSFWSAGGWYGYTF | TGTGCCAGCAGTTTTTGGTCCGCAGGAGGGTGGTATGGCTACACCTTC
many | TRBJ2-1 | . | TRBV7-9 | CASSFSGYNEQFF | TGTGCCAGCAGTTTTAGCGGCTACAATGAGCAGTTCTTC
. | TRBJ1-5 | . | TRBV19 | CASSPRQAYNQPQHF | TGTGCCAGTAGTCCTAGACAGGCCTACAATCAGCCCCAGCATTTT
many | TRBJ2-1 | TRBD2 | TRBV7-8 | CASRLLAGGYNEQFF | TGTGCCAGCAGGTTACTAGCGGGGGGCTACAATGAGCAGTTCTTC
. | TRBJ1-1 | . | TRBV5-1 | CASKRQKNTEAFF | TGCGCCAGCAAACGGCAGAAGAACACTGAAGCTTTCTTT
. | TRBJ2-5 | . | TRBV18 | CASSPSAVQETQYF | TGTGCCAGCTCACCATCTGCGGTACAAGAGACCCAGTACTTC
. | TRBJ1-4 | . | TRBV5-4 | CASSQTSAVGEKLFF | TGTGCCAGCAGCCAAACGTCGGCAGTAGGAGAAAAACTGTTTTTT
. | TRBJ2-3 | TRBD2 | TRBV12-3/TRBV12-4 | CASSLDTSGSTDTQYF | TGTGCCAGCAGTTTGGATACTAGCGGGAGCACAGATACGCAGTATTTT
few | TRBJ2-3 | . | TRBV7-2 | CASSLWWRGRNTDTQYF | TGTGCCAGCAGCTTATGGTGGCGGGGCAGAAACACAGATACGCAGTATTTT
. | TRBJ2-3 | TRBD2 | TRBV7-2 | CASSLMAGETTDTQYF | TGTGCCAGCAGCTTAATGGCGGGGGAGACCACAGATACGCAGTATTTT
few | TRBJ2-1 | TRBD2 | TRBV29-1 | CSVAPDPGLAGGEQFF | TGCAGCGTAGCCCCAGATCCGGGACTAGCGGGGGGGGAGCAGTTCTTC
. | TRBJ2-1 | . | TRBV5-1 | CASSSRGLYNEQFF | TGCGCCAGCAGCTCCCGGGGCCTCTACAATGAGCAGTTCTTC
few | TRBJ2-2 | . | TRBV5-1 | CASSPNSGSGELFF | TGCGCCAGCAGCCCCAATTCAGGGTCCGGGGAGCTGTTTTTT
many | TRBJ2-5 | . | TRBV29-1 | CSGGGTQETQYF | TGCAGCGGTGGGGGGACCCAAGAGACCCAGTACTTC
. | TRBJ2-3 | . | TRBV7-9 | CASSQQGQTTDTQYF | TGTGCCAGCAGCCAACAGGGTCAAACCACAGATACGCAGTATTTT
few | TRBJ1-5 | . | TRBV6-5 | CASSYSGTAQPQHF | TGTGCCAGCAGTTACTCGGGGACGGCTCAGCCCCAGCATTTT
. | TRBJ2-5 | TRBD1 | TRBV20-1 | CSAKDRGETQYF | TGCAGTGCCAAGGACAGGGGCGAGACCCAGTACTTC
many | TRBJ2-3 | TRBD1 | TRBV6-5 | CASSRTGNSMDTQYF | TGTGCCAGCAGTCGGACAGGGAACAGTATGGATACGCAGTATTTT
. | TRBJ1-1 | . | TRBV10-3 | CAISESRPGTGTEAFF | TGTGCCATCAGTGAGTCGCGGCCTGGGACGGGCACTGAAGCTTTCTTT